The 10 T cell receptor beta chains below come from one sample, sequenced in a study of blood T cell repertoires in COVID-19. Some clones are missing from TCRdb's copy, which holds only in-frame ones; the method was immunoSEQ multiplex PCR. The table shows more than 250,000 clones, with around nine tenths occurring only once. Input material: peripheral blood. The receptors come from a man aged 45 to 65 with active or convalescent COVID-19.

The rearrangement joins TRBV6-2 or TRBV6-3 to TRBJ2-7; 7 bases are shared with TRBD2. The CDR3 contains 15 residues. Per germline, CDR1 MNHEY and CDR2 SVGEGT. With V trimmed by 2 bases and J by 2 bases, 6 bases remained unmatched. CDR3 residues: CASSYGGDLPYEQYF. The CDR3 DNA reads as TGTGCCAGCAGTTACGGGGGGGACTTACCCTACGAGCAGTACTTC.

J is TRBJ1-5 and V is TRBV28; no reliable D call. V gave up 4 bases and J gave up 6 bases, with 7 bases separating them. Germline V gene data show CDR1 as MDHEN and CDR2 as SYDVKM. The CDR3 runs to 12 residues. The CDR3 is CASSYGSQPQHF. CDR3 nucleotides: TGTGCCAGCAGTTATGGCAGTCAGCCCCAGCATTTT.

The chain employs TRBV28 and TRBJ2-7, with 8 positions matching TRBD1. The ends lost 3 bases at V and 3 bases at J; junction bases unmatched: 7. The CDR3 spans 15 residues. Germline assignment: CDR1 MDHEN and CDR2 SYDVKM. CDR3 sequence (DNA): TGTGCCAGCAGTTTGCCCTGGACAGGGAACTACGAGCAGTACTTC. It codes for CASSLPWTGNYEQYF.

The chain employs TRBV5-4 and TRBJ1-4, with D perhaps TRBD1 (5 bases). Germline values: CDR1 SGHNT, CDR2 YYREEE (reference sequence). V gave up 0 bases and J gave up 6 bases, with 12 bases separating them. The CDR3 length is 15 residues. CDR3 amino acids: CASSLGQTVDEKLFF. The CDR3 bases are TGTGCCAGCAGCTTGGGACAGACGGTTGATGAAAAACTGTTTTTT. Full variable domain (missing parts from reference TRBV5-4 and TRBJ1-4): ETGVTQSPTHLIKTRGQQVTLRCSSQSGHNTVSWYQQALGQGPQFIFQYYREEENGRGNFPPRFSGLQFPNYSSELNVNALELDDSALYLCASSLGQTVDEKLFFGSGTQLSVL.

The V gene is TRBV3-1 (or the pseudogene TRBV3-2), the J gene TRBJ2-3, with a weak D call TRBD2 (5 bases). The V end was cut by 2 bases, the J end by 8 bases, with 8 bases between. Germline V CDR1 and CDR2: LGHDT, YNNKEL (reference sequence). The CDR3 sequence is 12 residues long. The CDR3 loop reads CASSQHRGTQYF. CDR3 DNA: TGTGCCAGCAGCCAACACCGGGGTACGCAGTATTTT.

This chain connects TRBV7-8 to TRBJ1-1; D is perhaps TRBD1 (5 bases). CDR1 and CDR2 (germline): SGHVS, FQNEAQ. V was trimmed by 3 bases and J by 2 bases, leaving 22 bases between them. This CDR3 region has 18 residues. For the CDR3, the DNA is TGTGCCAGCAGCTTCTCCGTTTCGCGGGGCACGGGTAACACTGAAGCTTTCTTT. Translated: CASSFSVSRGTGNTEAFF. The variable domain in full, with the rest retrieved from reference TRBV7-8 and TRBJ1-1, is GAGVSQSPRYKVAKRGQDVALRCDPISGHVSLFWYQQALGQGPEFLTYFQNEAQLDKSGLPSDRFFAERPEGSVSTLKIQRTQQEDSAVYLCASSFSVSRGTGNTEAFFGQGTRLTVV.

V usage is TRBV2 and J usage is TRBJ1-1; D may be TRBD1 (6 bases). The V and J ends lost 6 bases and 4 bases respectively, with 18 bases between them. Germline values: CDR1 SNHLY, CDR2 FYNNEI. The CDR3 extends over 15 amino acids. CDR3 region: CASRDPSGAGTEAFF. In DNA form, the CDR3 reads TGTGCCAGCAGGGATCCGTCAGGGGCGGGCACTGAAGCTTTCTTT.

This chain joins TRBV19 and TRBJ2-4; 7 nucleotides line up with TRBD1. This CDR3 is 16 amino acids long. V shed 5 bases, J shed 0 bases, and the junction held 7 bases outside the gene matches. CDR1 is LNHDA and CDR2 is SQIVND in the germline V gene (reference sequence). The DNA for the CDR3 is TGTGCCAGTAGTCCACCGGGACAGACAGCCAAAAACATTCAGTACTTC. It is translated as CASSPPGQTAKNIQYF.

CDR3 loop: CASSVRQGGYEQYF. CDR3 DNA sequence: TGCGCCAGCAGCGTAAGACAGGGGGGTTACGAGCAGTACTTC. The chain recombines TRBV5-1 with TRBJ2-7, with 9 bases matching TRBD1. The junction had 6 bases not matched to a gene; V was cut back by 4 bases and J by 4 bases. CDR3 length equals 14 residues. The V gene's germline CDR1 is SGHRS and CDR2 YFSETQ. The full variable domain, in which reference TRBV5-1 and TRBJ2-7 provide the parts outside the CDR3, is KAGVTQTPRYLIKTRGQQVTLSCSPISGHRSVSWYQQTPGQGLQFLFEYFSETQRNKGNFPGRFSGRQFSNSRSEMNVSTLELGDSALYLCASSVRQGGYEQYFGPGTRLTVT.

The chain is built from TRBV3-1 (or the pseudogene TRBV3-2) and TRBJ2-2, with 8 bases lining up with TRBD2. Per the germline V gene, CDR1 is LGHDT and CDR2 is YNNKEL (reference sequence). The CDR3 extends over 16 amino acids. V was clipped by 3 bases and J by 0 bases; unmatched bases: 3. Written as DNA, the CDR3 is TGTGCCAGCAGCCACACGGGACTAGCGAACACCGGGGAGCTGTTTTTT. Residues: CASSHTGLANTGELFF.